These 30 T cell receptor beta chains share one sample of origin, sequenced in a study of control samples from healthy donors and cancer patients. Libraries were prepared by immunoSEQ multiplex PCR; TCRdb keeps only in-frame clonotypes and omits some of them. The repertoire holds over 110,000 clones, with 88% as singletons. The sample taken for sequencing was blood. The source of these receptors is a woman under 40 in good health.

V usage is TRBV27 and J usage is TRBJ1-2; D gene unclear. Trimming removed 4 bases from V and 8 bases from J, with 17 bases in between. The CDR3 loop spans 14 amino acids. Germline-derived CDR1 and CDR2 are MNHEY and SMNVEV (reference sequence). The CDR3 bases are TGTGCCAGCAGTTCCCTGACGGTGGAAGCGGGCTACACCTTC. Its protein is CASSSLTVEAGYTF.

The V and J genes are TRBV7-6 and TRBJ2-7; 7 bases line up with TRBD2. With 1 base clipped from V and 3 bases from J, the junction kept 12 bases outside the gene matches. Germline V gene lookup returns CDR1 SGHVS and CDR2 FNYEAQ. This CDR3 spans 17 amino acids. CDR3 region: CASSLELASGGLYEQYF. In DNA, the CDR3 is TGTGCCAGCAGCTTAGAGCTCGCTAGCGGAGGGCTCTACGAGCAGTACTTC.

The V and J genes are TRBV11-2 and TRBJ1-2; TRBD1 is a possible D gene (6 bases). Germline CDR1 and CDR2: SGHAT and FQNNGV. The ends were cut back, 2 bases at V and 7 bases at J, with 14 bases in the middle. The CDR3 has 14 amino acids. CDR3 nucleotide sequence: TGTGCCAGCAGCTTAAATGCAGGGGCTGGTGGCTACACCTTC. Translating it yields CASSLNAGAGGYTF.

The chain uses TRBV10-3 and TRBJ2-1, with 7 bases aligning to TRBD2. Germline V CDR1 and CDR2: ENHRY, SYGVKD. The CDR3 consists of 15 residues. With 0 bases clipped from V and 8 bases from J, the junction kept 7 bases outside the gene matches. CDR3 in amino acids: CAISESRGGSYEQFF. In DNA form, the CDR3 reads TGTGCCATCAGTGAGTCTCGGGGCGGGAGCTATGAGCAGTTCTTC.

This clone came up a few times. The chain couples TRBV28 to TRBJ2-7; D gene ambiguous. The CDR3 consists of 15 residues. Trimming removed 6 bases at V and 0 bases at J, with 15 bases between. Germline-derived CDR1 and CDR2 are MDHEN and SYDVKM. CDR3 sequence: CASSPVEVLSYEQYF. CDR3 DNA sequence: TGTGCCAGCAGCCCGGTCGAAGTTCTCTCCTACGAGCAGTACTTC.

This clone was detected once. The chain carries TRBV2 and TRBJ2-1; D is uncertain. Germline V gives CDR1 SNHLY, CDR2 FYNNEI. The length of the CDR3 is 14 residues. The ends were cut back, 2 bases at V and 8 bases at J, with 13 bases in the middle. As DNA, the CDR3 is TGTGCCAGCAGTGAACTGCCTCGCGGCGATGAGCAGTTCTTC. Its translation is CASSELPRGDEQFF.

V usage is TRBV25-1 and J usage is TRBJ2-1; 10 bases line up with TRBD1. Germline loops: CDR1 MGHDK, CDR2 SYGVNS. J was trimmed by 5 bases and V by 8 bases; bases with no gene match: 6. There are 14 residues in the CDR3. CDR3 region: CASHRQGANNEQFF. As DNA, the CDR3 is TGTGCCAGCCACAGACAGGGGGCGAACAATGAGCAGTTCTTC. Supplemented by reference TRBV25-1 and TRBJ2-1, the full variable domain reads EADIYQTPRYLVIGTGKKITLECSQTMGHDKMYWYQQDPGMELHLIHYSYGVNSTEKGDLSSESTVSRIRTEHFPLTLESARPSHTSQYLCASHRQGANNEQFFGPGTRLTVL.

The DNA of the CDR3 is TGTGCCAGCAGTACAAGGACGGGGATTGGCTACACCTTC. This codes for CASSTRTGIGYTF. This chain links TRBV6-4 with TRBJ1-2, with D uncertain. V lost 5 bases and J 7 bases, leaving 14 bases between the germline ends. CDR1 is MRHNA, CDR2 SNTAGT, per germline. The CDR3 has 13 amino acids.

The CDR3 DNA follows: TGTGCCAGCAGCTTAAGGTCAACTAGCGGGAGCAAGCGGCGCGAGCAGTACTTC. Translated, it gives CASSLRSTSGSKRREQYF. The chain uses TRBV7-8 and TRBJ2-7, with TRBD2 matching over 11 bases. J gave up 6 bases and V 2 bases, and 15 bases lay outside the gene matches. Germline values: CDR1 SGHVS, CDR2 FQNEAQ. There are 18 residues in the CDR3.

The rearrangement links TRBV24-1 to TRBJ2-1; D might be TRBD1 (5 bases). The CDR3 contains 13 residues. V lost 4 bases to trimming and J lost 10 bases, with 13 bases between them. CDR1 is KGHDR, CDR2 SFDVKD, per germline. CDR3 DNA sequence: TGTGCCACCAGTGACCCTGGTAGGGGAGAGCAGTTCTTC. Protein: CATSDPGRGEQFF.

CDR3 sequence (DNA): TGTGCCAGCAGCTTAGTAGGGGTTGGTACTGAAGCTTTCTTT. Its translation is CASSLVGVGTEAFF. The chain recombines TRBV7-3 with TRBJ1-1; the D gene is possibly TRBD1 (5 bases). V dropped 2 bases and J dropped 5 bases, with 12 bases sitting between them. There are 14 residues in the CDR3. From germline, CDR1 is SGHTA and CDR2 FQGTGA.

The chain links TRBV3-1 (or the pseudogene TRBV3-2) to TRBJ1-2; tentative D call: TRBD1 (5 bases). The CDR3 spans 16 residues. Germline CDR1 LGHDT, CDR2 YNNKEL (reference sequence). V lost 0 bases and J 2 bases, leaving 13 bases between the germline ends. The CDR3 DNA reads TGTGCCAGCAGCCAAGATTGGGGCAGGAGAAACTATGGCTACACCTTC. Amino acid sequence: CASSQDWGRRNYGYTF.

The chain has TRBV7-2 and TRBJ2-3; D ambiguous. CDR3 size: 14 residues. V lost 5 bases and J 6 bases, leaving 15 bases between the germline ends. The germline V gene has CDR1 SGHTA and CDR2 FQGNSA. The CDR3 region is CASSLVRPSDTQYF. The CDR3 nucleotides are TGTGCCAGCAGCCTCGTCCGGCCTTCGGATACGCAGTATTTT.

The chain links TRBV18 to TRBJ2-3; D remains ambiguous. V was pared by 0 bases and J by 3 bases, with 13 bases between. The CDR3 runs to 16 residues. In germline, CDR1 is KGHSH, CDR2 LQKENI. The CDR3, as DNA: TGTGCCAGCTCACCACCTAATACCGGTGTGACAGATACGCAGTATTTT. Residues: CASSPPNTGVTDTQYF.

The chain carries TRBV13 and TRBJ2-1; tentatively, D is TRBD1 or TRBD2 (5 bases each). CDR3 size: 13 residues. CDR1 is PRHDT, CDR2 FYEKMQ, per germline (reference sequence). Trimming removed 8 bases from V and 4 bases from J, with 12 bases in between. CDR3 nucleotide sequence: TGTGCCAGCGGCCGGGGCCAATACAATGAGCAGTTCTTC. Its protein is CASGRGQYNEQFF. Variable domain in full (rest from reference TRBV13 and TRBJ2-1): AAGVIQSPRHLIKEKRETATLKCYPIPRHDTVYWYQQGPGQDPQFLISFYEKMQSDKGSIPDRFSAQQFSDYHSELNMSSLELGDSALYFCASGRGQYNEQFFGPGTRLTVL.

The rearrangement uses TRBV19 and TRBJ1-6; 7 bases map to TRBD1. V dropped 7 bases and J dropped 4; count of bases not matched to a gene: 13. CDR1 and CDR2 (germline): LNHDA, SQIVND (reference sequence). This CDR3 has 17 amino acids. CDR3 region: CASTLRTGVGYNSPLHF. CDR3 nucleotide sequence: TGTGCCAGTACCCTCCGGACAGGCGTCGGATATAATTCACCCCTCCACTTT.

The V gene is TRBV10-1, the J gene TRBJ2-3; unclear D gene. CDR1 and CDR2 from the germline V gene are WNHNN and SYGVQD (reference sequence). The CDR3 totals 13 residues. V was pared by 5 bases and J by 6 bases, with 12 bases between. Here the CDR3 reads CASSPGSPDTQYF. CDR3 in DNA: TGCGCCAGCAGTCCCGGCTCACCGGATACGCAGTATTTT.

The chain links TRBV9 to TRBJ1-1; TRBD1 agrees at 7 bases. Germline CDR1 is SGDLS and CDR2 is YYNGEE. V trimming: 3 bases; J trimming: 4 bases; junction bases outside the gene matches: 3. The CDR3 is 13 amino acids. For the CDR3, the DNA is TGTGCCAGCAGCGGGGACAGTCGCACTGAAGCTTTCTTT. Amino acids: CASSGDSRTEAFF.

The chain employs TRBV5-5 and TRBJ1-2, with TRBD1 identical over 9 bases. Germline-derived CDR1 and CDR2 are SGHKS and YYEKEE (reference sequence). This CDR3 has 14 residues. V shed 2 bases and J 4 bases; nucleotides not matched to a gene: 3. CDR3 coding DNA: TGTGCCAGCAGCTTAGTACAGGGGGCCTATGGCTACACCTTC. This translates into CASSLVQGAYGYTF.

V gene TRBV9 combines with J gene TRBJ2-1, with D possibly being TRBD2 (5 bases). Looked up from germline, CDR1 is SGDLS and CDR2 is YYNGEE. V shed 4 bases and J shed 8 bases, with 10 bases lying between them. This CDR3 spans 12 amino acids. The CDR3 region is CASSFIGDEQFF. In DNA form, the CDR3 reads TGTGCCAGCAGCTTCATCGGGGATGAGCAGTTCTTC.

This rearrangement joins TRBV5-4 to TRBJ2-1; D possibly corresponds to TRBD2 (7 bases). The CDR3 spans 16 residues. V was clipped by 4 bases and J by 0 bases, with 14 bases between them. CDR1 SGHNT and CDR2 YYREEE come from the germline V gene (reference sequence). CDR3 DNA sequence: TGTGCCAGCAGCGCGGGGGCCGCGGGCTCCTACAATGAGCAGTTCTTC. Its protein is CASSAGAAGSYNEQFF. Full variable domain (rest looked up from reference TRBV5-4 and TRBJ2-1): ETGVTQSPTHLIKTRGQQVTLRCSSQSGHNTVSWYQQALGQGPQFIFQYYREEENGRGNFPPRFSGLQFPNYSSELNVNALELDDSALYLCASSAGAAGSYNEQFFGPGTRLTVL.

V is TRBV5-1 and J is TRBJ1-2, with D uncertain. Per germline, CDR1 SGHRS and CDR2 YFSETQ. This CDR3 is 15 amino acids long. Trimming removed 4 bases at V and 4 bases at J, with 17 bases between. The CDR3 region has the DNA TGCGCCAGCAGCCCGGGGTCCGAAGCCGCCTATGGCTACACCTTC. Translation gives CASSPGSEAAYGYTF.

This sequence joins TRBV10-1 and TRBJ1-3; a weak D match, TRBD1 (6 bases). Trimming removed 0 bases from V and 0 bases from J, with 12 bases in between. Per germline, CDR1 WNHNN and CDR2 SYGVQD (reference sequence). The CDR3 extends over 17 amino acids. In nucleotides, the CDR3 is TGCGCCAGCAGTGAGTCGTTTGGGGGCAGCTCTGGAAACACCATATATTTT. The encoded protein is CASSESFGGSSGNTIYF.

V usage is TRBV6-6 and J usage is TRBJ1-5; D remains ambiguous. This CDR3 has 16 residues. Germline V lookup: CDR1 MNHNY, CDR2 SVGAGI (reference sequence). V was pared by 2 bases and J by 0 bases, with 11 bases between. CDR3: CASSYTPDYSNQPQHF. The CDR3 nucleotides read TGTGCCAGCAGTTACACCCCCGACTATAGCAATCAGCCCCAGCATTTT.

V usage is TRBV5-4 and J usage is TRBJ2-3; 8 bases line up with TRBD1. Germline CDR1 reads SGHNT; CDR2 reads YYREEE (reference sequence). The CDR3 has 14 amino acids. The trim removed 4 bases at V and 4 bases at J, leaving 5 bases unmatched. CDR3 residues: CASSGQGPADTQYF. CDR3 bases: TGTGCCAGCAGCGGACAGGGACCCGCAGATACGCAGTATTTT.

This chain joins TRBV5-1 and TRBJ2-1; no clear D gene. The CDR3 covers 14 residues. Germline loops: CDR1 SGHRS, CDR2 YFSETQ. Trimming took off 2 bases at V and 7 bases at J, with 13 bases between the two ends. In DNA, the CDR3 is TGCGCCAGCAGCTTCGCCCCGGATGGGAATGAGCAGTTCTTC. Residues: CASSFAPDGNEQFF.

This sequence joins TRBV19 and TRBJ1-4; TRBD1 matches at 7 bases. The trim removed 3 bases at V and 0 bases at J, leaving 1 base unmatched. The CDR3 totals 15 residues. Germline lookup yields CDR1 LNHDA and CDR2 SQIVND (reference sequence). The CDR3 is CASSMQGATNEKLFF. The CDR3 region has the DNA TGTGCCAGTAGTATGCAGGGGGCAACTAATGAAAAACTGTTTTTT. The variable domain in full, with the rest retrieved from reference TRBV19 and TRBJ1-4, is DGGITQSPKYLFRKEGQNVTLSCEQNLNHDAMYWYRQDPGQGLRLIYYSQIVNDFQKGDIAEGYSVSREKKESFPLTVTSAQKNPTAFYLCASSMQGATNEKLFFGSGTQLSVL.

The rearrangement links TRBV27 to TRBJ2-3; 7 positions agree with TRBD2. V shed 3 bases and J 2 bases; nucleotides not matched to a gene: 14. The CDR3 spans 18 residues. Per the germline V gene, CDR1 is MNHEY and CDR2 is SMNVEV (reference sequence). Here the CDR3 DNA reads TGTGCCAGCAGTTTTCTACCGGGGGGAGGCCCTTACACAGATACGCAGTATTTT. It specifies CASSFLPGGGPYTDTQYF.

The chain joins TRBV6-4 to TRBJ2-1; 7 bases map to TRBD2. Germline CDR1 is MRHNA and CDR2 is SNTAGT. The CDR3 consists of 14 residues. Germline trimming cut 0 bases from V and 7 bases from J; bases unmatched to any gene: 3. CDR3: CASSDSAGVNEQFF. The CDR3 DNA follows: TGTGCCAGCAGTGACTCTGCGGGAGTTAATGAGCAGTTCTTC.

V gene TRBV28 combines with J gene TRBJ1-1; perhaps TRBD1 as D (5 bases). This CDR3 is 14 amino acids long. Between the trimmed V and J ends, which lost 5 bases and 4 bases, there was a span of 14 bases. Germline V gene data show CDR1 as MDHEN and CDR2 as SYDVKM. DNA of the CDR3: TGTGCCAGCAGTCTGGTGGGGGAGACCACTGAAGCTTTCTTT. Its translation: CASSLVGETTEAFF.